The present T cell receptor (beta chain) was sequenced within a study of T cell responses to AZD1222 COVID-19 vaccine. Turning to this clone: Antigen specificity is unknown.

TCRdb keeps only in-frame clones here, not all; method: immunoSEQ multiplex PCR. The data contain over 150,000 clones, approximately 89% of them singletons. Study-level points and caveats: The donor group comprised mostly white British people and more females; the analysis possibly underestimated clonal diversity. Targets within unmutated variant regions were reportedly found for nearly half of spike-specific TCRs.

This TCR came from an adult who received the AZD1222 COVID-19 vaccine. Sequenced here: peripheral blood, sampled 28 days after the second AZD1222 dose.

CDR3 nucleotides: TGTGCCAGCTCACCACCGGGGGACAGGGTGCAGACCCAGTACTTC. Residues: CASSPPGDRVQTQYF. V gene TRBV18 combines with J gene TRBJ2-5; 9 bases agree with TRBD1. V trimming: 0 bases; J trimming: 6 bases; junction bases outside the gene matches: 5. The germline V gene has CDR1 KGHSH and CDR2 LQKENI. CDR3 size: 15 residues.